The 3 T cell receptor beta chains presented below share a single source sample, sequenced in a study of blood T cell repertoires in COVID-19. Clones were read by immunoSEQ multiplex PCR, and TCRdb kept only the in-frame ones, dropping some. The repertoire holds approximately 19,000 clones, 90% to 95% seen once, with around 5% in the top ten. Sequencing was carried out using peripheral blood. The receptors derive from a human donor in a cohort sampled during active COVID-19.

The chain couples TRBV10-3 to TRBJ1-1; no definite D call. This CDR3 contains 13 residues. CDR1 and CDR2 (germline): ENHRY, SYGVKD. V shed 6 bases and J shed 0 bases, with 8 bases lying between them. CDR3 nucleotide sequence: TGTGCCATCAGGGGGAGTATGAACACTGAAGCTTTCTTT. This encodes CAIRGSMNTEAFF.

The V and J genes are TRBV19 and TRBJ1-1; tentative D call: TRBD1 (5 bases). The CDR3 sequence is 14 residues long. The V gene's germline CDR1 is LNHDA and CDR2 SQIVND (reference sequence). V lost 5 bases and J 0 bases, leaving 10 bases between the germline ends. This chain's CDR3 is CASSLTEMNTEAFF. The CDR3 coding sequence is TGTGCCAGTAGTTTGACAGAAATGAACACTGAAGCTTTCTTT.

The chain joins TRBV28 to TRBJ1-1; D is perhaps TRBD1 (6 bases). Germline V gives CDR1 MDHEN, CDR2 SYDVKM. The V and J ends lost 7 bases and 11 bases respectively, with 26 bases between them. The CDR3 extends over 15 amino acids. The CDR3 loop reads CASIRRGAKTVTAFF. CDR3 nucleotide sequence: TGTGCCAGCATCCGTCGGGGGGCGAAGACAGTAACGGCTTTCTTT.